This T cell receptor beta chain was profiled in a study of blood T cells in healthy people across ages. Germline V gene data show CDR1 as KGHSH and CDR2 as LQKENI. Trimming shortened V by 6 bases and J by 0 bases, and 12 bases separated the two germline ends. This CDR3 is built from 14 residues. Together with a sample-barcoded 5' primer, a J-beta primer mix was included in a second PCR lasting roughly 6 to 12 cycles. TCRdb analysed the 5' RACE reads with MiXCR anew, one entry per CDR3 protein. Of 1.5 million or so distinct CDR3 sequences listed, approximately 39% are singletons. The source is a woman between 18 and 29 years old in good health. The rearrangement links TRBV18 to TRBJ2-7; TRBD2 is a possible D gene (6 bases). The sequenced sample consisted of blood. The CDR3 nucleotides are TGTGCCAGCTCTGGGGACTTAGCCTCCTACGAGCAGTACTTC. Encoded protein: CASSGDLASYEQYF.